The 23 T cell receptor beta chains in this list originate from one sample, sequenced in a study of blood T cell repertoires in COVID-19. Libraries were prepared by immunoSEQ multiplex PCR; TCRdb keeps only in-frame clonotypes and omits some of them. The data hold tens of thousands of clones, with less than 95% observed a single time. The sequencing sample was made of peripheral blood. Receptor source: a human donor with active COVID-19. The donor label of this sample is uncertain.

This chain links TRBV19 with TRBJ1-1, with D possibly matching TRBD1 (5 bases). With 1 base removed from V and 4 bases from J, the gap between germline ends came to 13 bases. This CDR3 spans 15 amino acids. Germline CDR1 LNHDA, CDR2 SQIVND (reference sequence). The CDR3 is CASSIAVRQGTEAFF. The DNA for the CDR3 is TGTGCCAGTAGTATAGCGGTCCGGCAGGGCACTGAAGCTTTCTTT.

The rearrangement joins TRBV15 to TRBJ1-4; D remains ambiguous. The CDR3 consists of 18 residues. Trimming stripped 2 bases from V and 2 bases from J, with 18 bases between. From germline, CDR1 is LNHNV and CDR2 YYDKDF (reference sequence). The CDR3 bases are TGTGCCACCAGCAGAAACGGGAGGCCAAGGTGGACTAATGAAAAACTGTTTTTT. Protein sequence: CATSRNGRPRWTNEKLFF.

The gene calls are TRBV27 and TRBJ1-2, with TRBD1 matching over 7 bases. This CDR3 is 13 amino acids long. V trimming: 6 bases; J trimming: 4 bases; junction bases outside the gene matches: 5. Germline loops: CDR1 MNHEY, CDR2 SMNVEV (reference sequence). The CDR3 reads CASRHRQGYGYTF. The CDR3 DNA reads as TGTGCCAGCAGACACCGACAGGGCTATGGCTACACCTTC.

V and J are TRBV6-6 and TRBJ1-5; D ambiguous. With 0 bases removed from V and 0 bases from J, the gap between germline ends came to 9 bases. This CDR3 is 16 amino acids long. Per germline, CDR1 MNHNY and CDR2 SVGAGI (reference sequence). Written as DNA, the CDR3 is TGTGCCAGCAGTTACTCGCGACAATCTAGCAATCAGCCCCAGCATTTT. It encodes CASSYSRQSSNQPQHF.

The V call is TRBV3-1 (or the pseudogene TRBV3-2), the J call TRBJ1-5; D unresolved. V was cut by 1 base and J by 0 bases, with 4 bases left in between. The CDR3 spans 14 residues. CDR1 LGHDT and CDR2 YNNKEL come from the germline V gene (reference sequence). In nucleotides, the CDR3 is TGTGCCAGCAGCCAAGGTAATAGCAATCAGCCCCAGCATTTT. The encoded protein is CASSQGNSNQPQHF.

The V gene is TRBV5-1, the J gene TRBJ2-5; TRBD2 matches at 9 bases. V shed 4 bases and J 2 bases; nucleotides not matched to a gene: 9. This CDR3 contains 16 residues. The germline CDR1 and CDR2 sequences are SGHRS and YFSETQ. Here the CDR3 DNA reads TGCGCCAGCAGCCCCCCTTTTAGCGGGGGACAAGAGACCCAGTACTTC. Translated: CASSPPFSGGQETQYF. The complete variable domain, with remaining parts taken from reference TRBV5-1 and TRBJ2-5, reads KAGVTQTPRYLIKTRGQQVTLSCSPISGHRSVSWYQQTPGQGLQFLFEYFSETQRNKGNFPGRFSGRQFSNSRSEMNVSTLELGDSALYLCASSPPFSGGQETQYFGPGTRLLVL.

V usage is TRBV6-1 and J usage is TRBJ1-4; no reliable D call. This CDR3 is 15 amino acids long. Germline CDR1 is MNHNS and CDR2 is SASEGT. The V end lost 1 base, the J end lost 7 bases, and 13 bases lay between the germline ends. The CDR3 coding sequence is TGTGCCAGCAGTGAAGGCGGAGTCTTGGGTGAAAAACTGTTTTTT. The encoded protein is CASSEGGVLGEKLFF.

Points on this clone: The same CDR3 is also encoded by other DNA sequences in this sample. V gene TRBV7-9 combines with J gene TRBJ2-5, with D maybe TRBD2 (5 bases). V lost 5 bases and J 2 bases, leaving 12 bases between the germline ends. Germline V gene sequence: CDR1 SEHNR, CDR2 FQNEAQ (reference sequence). This CDR3 is 14 amino acids long. CDR3 residues: CASSPRTGQETQYF. The CDR3, as DNA: TGTGCCAGCAGCCCCCGGACGGGGCAAGAGACCCAGTACTTC. Full variable domain (outside the CDR3, taken from reference TRBV7-9 and TRBJ2-5): DTGVSQNPRHKITKRGQNVTFRCDPISEHNRLYWYRQTLGQGPEFLTYFQNEAQLEKSRLLSDRFSAERPKGSFSTLEIQRTEQGDSAMYLCASSPRTGQETQYFGPGTRLLVL.

The chain carries TRBV5-1 and TRBJ2-7; TRBD1 aligns across 9 bases. The germline CDR1 and CDR2 sequences are SGHRS and YFSETQ. The CDR3 consists of 14 residues. The V gene end was trimmed by 4 bases and the J gene end by 5 bases; junction bases not matched to a gene: 7. CDR3 in amino acids: CASSRDRESHEQYF. DNA of the CDR3: TGCGCCAGCAGCCGGGACAGGGAGTCCCACGAGCAGTACTTC.

V gene TRBV10-2 combines with J gene TRBJ2-2; 16 bases are a match to TRBD2. Germline CDR1 is WSHSY and CDR2 is SAAADI. The CDR3 sequence is 16 residues long. V dropped 7 bases and J dropped 6; count of bases not matched to a gene: 5. CDR3 amino acids: CASTGTSGGASGELFF. In nucleotides, the CDR3 is TGCGCCAGCACCGGGACTAGCGGGGGGGCGTCCGGGGAGCTGTTTTTT.

The rearrangement uses TRBV29-1 and TRBJ2-7, with 7 bases matching TRBD2. Per germline, CDR1 SQVTM and CDR2 ANQGSEA. J gave up 5 bases and V 5 bases, and 12 bases lay outside the gene matches. This CDR3 contains 14 residues. The DNA of the CDR3 is TGCAGCGTTTCCGGACTAGAGGGTAACCACGAGCAGTACTTC. Residues: CSVSGLEGNHEQYF.

In its sample, this clone was seen once. The chain recombines TRBV21-1 with TRBJ1-1; whether TRBD1, the table's D call, matches the DNA was not checked. TRBV21-1 is a pseudogene. This CDR3 comprises 15 residues. CDR3 loop: CASSGQGTGATEAFF. CDR3 DNA: TGTGCCAGCAGTGGACAGGGGACAGGGGCCACTGAAGCTTTCTTT.

The chain joins TRBV5-1 to TRBJ1-6; TRBD1 matches at 8 bases. The germline CDR1 and CDR2 sequences are SGHRS and YFSETQ. Trimming at V came to 2 bases and at J to 7 bases, leaving 14 bases not matched to a gene. This CDR3 has 18 residues. The CDR3 DNA is TGCGCCAGCAGCTTTGGGGATTCCGGACAGGGCCCAAATTCACCCCTCCACTTT. It specifies CASSFGDSGQGPNSPLHF.

The chain links TRBV7-2 to TRBJ1-1; the match to TRBD1 covers 7 bases. The CDR3 loop spans 15 amino acids. V gave up 1 base and J gave up 1 base; unmatched junction bases: 3. CDR1 is SGHTA, CDR2 FQGNSA, per germline. CDR3 sequence: CASSLVGGGNTEAFF. The CDR3 bases are TGTGCCAGCAGCTTAGTAGGGGGCGGGAACACTGAAGCTTTCTTT.

The genes are TRBV5-1 and TRBJ1-1; the D is unclear. V shed 3 bases and J shed 5 bases, with 11 bases lying between them. The CDR3 consists of 13 residues. Per the germline V gene, CDR1 is SGHRS and CDR2 is YFSETQ. CDR3 loop: CASSSERGTEAFF. The CDR3 coding sequence is TGCGCCAGCAGCTCGGAACGAGGGACTGAAGCTTTCTTT.

Notes on this clone: At one end the junction does not follow the germline gene, possibly because of a read error. V and J are TRBV10-2 and TRBJ2-2; 7 bases agree with TRBD1. The germline V gene encodes CDR1 WSHSY and CDR2 SAAADI. The CDR3 is 13 amino acids. DNA for the CDR3: TGCCCCAGCAGACGACAGGGTTCCGGGGAGCTGTTTTTT. It translates to CPSRRQGSGELFF.

V is TRBV11-2 and J is TRBJ2-3, with 8 bases identical to TRBD1. CDR3 size: 16 residues. From germline, CDR1 is SGHAT and CDR2 FQNNGV. Germline trimming cut 5 bases from V and 2 bases from J; bases unmatched to any gene: 9. The chain's CDR3 is CASSALTGGPTDTQYF. DNA for the CDR3: TGTGCCAGCAGCGCTTTAACAGGGGGGCCCACAGATACGCAGTATTTT.

This clone was seen a single time. V usage is TRBV28 and J usage is TRBJ1-2, with no clear D. Germline V lookup: CDR1 MDHEN, CDR2 SYDVKM. The CDR3 is 12 amino acids. V was clipped by 10 bases and J by 2 bases, with 11 bases between them. The chain's CDR3 is CATSWQNYGYTF. The CDR3 nucleotides read TGTGCCACCTCCTGGCAAAACTATGGCTACACCTTC.

V usage is TRBV12-1 and J usage is TRBJ2-1; the table's TRBD1 call for D was not verified on the DNA. TRBV12-1 has pseudogene status. The CDR3 runs 12 residues. The CDR3 nucleotides are TGTGCCAGCAGCTCTTACAGGGATGAGCAGTTCTTC. Encoded protein: CASSSYRDEQFF.

The chain recombines TRBV6-2 or TRBV6-3 with TRBJ1-2; D ambiguous. Per the germline V gene, CDR1 is MNHEY and CDR2 is SVGEGT. This CDR3 contains 12 residues. Trimming pared 2 bases from V and 8 bases from J, leaving 9 bases between. The CDR3 sequence is CASSYGQTGYTF. The CDR3 DNA sequence: TGTGCCAGCAGTTACGGGCAGACGGGCTACACCTTC.

The rearrangement joins TRBV7-9 to TRBJ2-3, with 7 bases lining up with TRBD1. Germline V gene sequence: CDR1 SEHNR, CDR2 FQNEAQ (reference sequence). The CDR3 has 13 residues. V shed 5 bases and J 4 bases; nucleotides not matched to a gene: 3. In DNA form, the CDR3 reads TGTGCCAGCAGCCTAGACAGGGCAGATACGCAGTATTTT. It translates to CASSLDRADTQYF. The full variable domain, its missing parts supplied by reference TRBV7-9 and TRBJ2-3, is DTGVSQNPRHKITKRGQNVTFRCDPISEHNRLYWYRQTLGQGPEFLTYFQNEAQLEKSRLLSDRFSAERPKGSFSTLEIQRTEQGDSAMYLCASSLDRADTQYFGPGTRLTVL.

The chain uses TRBV19 and TRBJ2-1; 9 bases line up with TRBD2. V lost 3 bases and J lost 2; bases outside the gene matches: 2. There are 15 residues in the CDR3. Germline loops: CDR1 LNHDA, CDR2 SQIVND (reference sequence). This chain's CDR3 is CASSIAGGAYNEQFF. For the CDR3, the DNA is TGTGCCAGTAGTATTGCGGGGGGGGCCTACAATGAGCAGTTCTTC.

The V call is TRBV13, the J call TRBJ1-5, with TRBD1 matching over 7 bases. Germline V lookup: CDR1 PRHDT, CDR2 FYEKMQ (reference sequence). J lost 3 bases, V lost 3 bases, and 8 bases had no gene match. This CDR3 is 16 amino acids long. In DNA form, the CDR3 reads TGTGCCAGCAGCTTCTCACAGGGGCTGGTCAATCAGCCCCAGCATTTT. Amino acids: CASSFSQGLVNQPQHF.